The source of this T cell receptor (beta chain) is a study of T cell responses to AZD1222 COVID-19 vaccine. On the study more broadly: Analysis merged second doses at about 4 or about 12 weeks.

Only a few counts were recorded for this clone. What it binds is unknown. Measured with immunoSEQ multiplex PCR; TCRdb has only the in-frame clones, and not every one. This sample yields about 160,000 clones, of which 75% to 95% are seen a single time; more than 1.3% belongs to the top ten. Findings and limits, study-wide: Repertoire sampling happened only post peak T cell response.

The sequence derives from an adult in good health. This specimen was peripheral blood, taken on day 0 of AZD1222 vaccination.

The DNA for the CDR3 is TGTGCCAGCAGTTTATACGGTGGGGGGACTGAAGCTTTCTTT. It translates to CASSLYGGGTEAFF. The rearrangement joins TRBV27 to TRBJ1-1, with TRBD1 as a possible D gene (5 bases). The germline V gene has CDR1 MNHEY and CDR2 SMNVEV (reference sequence). This CDR3 contains 14 residues. Trimming removed 1 base at V and 5 bases at J, with 11 bases between.